This T cell receptor beta chain was retrieved from a study of cytomegalovirus exposure and HLA in healthy donors. A word on this clone: The antigen remains unidentified.

PCR employed 60 Vbeta and 13 Jbeta primers. Here immunoSEQ multiplex PCR was the method, and the copy in TCRdb shows in-frame clones only, minus some. The table lists 200,000 to 250,000 clones, approximately 80% of them singletons. Germline CDR1 is MDHEN and CDR2 is SYDVKM. V gave up 4 bases and J gave up 4 bases, with 10 bases separating them. The CDR3 runs 13 residues. General observations from the study: Sequences of the TCR beta chain were said to predict the HLA-A and HLA-B alleles of most subjects accurately.

Sequencing input: PBMCs. The chain joins TRBV28 to TRBJ1-2, with D possibly being TRBD1 (6 bases). This clonotype was obtained from a girl aged 10-17 years in good health and CMV-seronegative. CDR3 DNA sequence: TGTGCCAGCAGTTCAGGACAGATCTATGGCTACACCTTC. Its protein is CASSSGQIYGYTF.